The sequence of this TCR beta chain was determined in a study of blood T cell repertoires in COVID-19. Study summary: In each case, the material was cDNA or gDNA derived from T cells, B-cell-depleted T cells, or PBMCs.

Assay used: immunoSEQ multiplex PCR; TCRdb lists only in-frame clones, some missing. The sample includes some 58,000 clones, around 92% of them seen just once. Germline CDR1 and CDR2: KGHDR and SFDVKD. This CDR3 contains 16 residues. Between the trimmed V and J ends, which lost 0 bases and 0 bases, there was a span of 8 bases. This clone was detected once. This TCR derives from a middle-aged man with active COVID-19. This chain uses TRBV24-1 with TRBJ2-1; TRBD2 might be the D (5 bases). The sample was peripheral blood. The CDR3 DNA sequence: TGTGCCACCAGTGATTTGGAGGGCAGCTCCTACAATGAGCAGTTCTTC. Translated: CATSDLEGSSYNEQFF.